This T cell receptor (beta chain) was sequenced in a study of T-cell memory formation after mild COVID-19 (dated by TCRdb to about 2021). For context, the study as a whole: TCR sequence clusters from the two donors were found to be largely donor specific. T-cell clones expanding and contracting after mild COVID-19 in a couple of donors were tracked by longitudinal TCRalpha and TCRbeta repertoire sequencing. The cohort was made up of two young adult volunteers, one female and one male, who were previously healthy.

The germline V gene provides CDR1 SGHRS and CDR2 YFSETQ. The CDR3 goes from the cysteine to the phenylalanine over 13 residues. The retained sequence is limited to the CDR3, 39 bases, with the frame set at the first base. At the junction V is shortened by 5 bases and J by 3 bases, with 12 bases in between. The sample was run on an Illumina NovaSeq 6000. TCRalpha and TCRbeta cDNA libraries were built by 5'RACE with constant-segment primers, adding sample barcodes and unique molecular identifiers. RNA was extracted from every sample with Trizol reagent. Libraries were amplified in two PCR steps, with a second sample barcode and Illumina TruSeq adapters added in the second step. The libraries were sequenced on an Illumina NovaSeq using 2 x 150 bp paired-end reads. The original methods were these. The reads were demultiplexed and collapsed into UMI-guided consensus sequences using migec v1.2.7. Using mixcr v2.1.11, the UMI consensuses were aligned to TRA and TRB V and J templates and assembled into clonotypes. A clonotype was counted as expanded or contracted only if both edgeR and NoisET called the change significant, with noise models trained on biological replicates. For edgeR calls, the thresholds were a false discovery rate-adjusted p below 0.01 and a log2 fold-change of 1. As an exploratory analysis of dynamics, max-normalized trajectories of the 1000 most abundant clonotypes were examined with PCA combined with hierarchical clustering. The CD4 or CD8 phenotype of responding clones was assigned using the separately sequenced CD4+ and CD8+ repertoires. Clones were called with MiXCR by TCRdb after fastp trimmed the public reads at Q25, and only in-frame beta chains were retained. Rows with one shared CDR3 protein collapse into an entry with the most common genes and DNA. TCRdb's processing, not the authors' own work, is the source of the V and J calls. This sample is represented by about 400,000 distinct CDR3 sequences; roughly a quarter of them were singletons. Of the sample, about an eighth falls within the top ten clones.

Ficoll-Paque density gradient centrifugation was the method used to isolate PBMCs. Note on this clonotype: It lacks a known antigen. No per-base quality is available; no much larger clone lies one base away.

Points the paper makes about the study in general: The second-wave clones that peaked on day 37 were not confirmed to be SARS-CoV-2 specific. The detection of some responding clones in pre-infection memory suggests that pre-existing cross-reactive memory T cells joined the SARS-CoV-2 response. From day 15 to 85, contracting clones showed balanced CD4/CD8 phenotypes, whereas a second wave of clones that expanded from day 15 to 37 leaned towards CD4+. Contracting CD4+ clones were found mainly in CM and EM memory subsets, while CD8+ clones were enriched in EMRA. The study included only a couple of mild cases, and larger cohorts that include severe cases with pre-infection samples were judged to be necessary.

Rearrangement joined TRBV5-1 to TRBJ2-7; the D gene is perhaps TRBD2, on 6 matching bases. The clonotype comes from an adult woman who had mild COVID-19 (a few samples of this study predate the infection). The sample titles of this study are shuffled in the database, so cell type and time point are left out; the donor was told from shared clones. Material: PBMCs or a T cell subset sorted from them (not recorded which). The CDR3 region reads CASSRGGDYEQYF. The nucleotide sequence is given as TGCGCCAGCAGTAGAGGAGGGGACTACGAGCAGTACTTC.